A selection of T cell receptor beta chains follows, all from one sample in a study of shared clonotypes between healthy human individuals. Produced via immunoSEQ multiplex PCR; TCRdb's table is partial and in-frame only. The repertoire has 950,000 to 1,100,000 clones, 78% of them found once; the top ten carry roughly 0.62%. The specimen sequenced was memory CD4+ T cells from PBMCs. The origin of the receptors is a man younger than 35 in good health. Some clones in this sample may be carry-over from other donors' samples. Both conserved end residues are part of each CDR3. The D gene is left open where the match is weak. The size field is filled for only some rows; it gives once, few, many or a size class.

TRBJ2-7,-,TRBV18,-,CASSPTQGWYEQYF,TGTGCCAGCTCTCCCACTCAGGGCTGGTACGAGCAGTACTTC
TRBJ1-3,many,TRBV30,TRBD1,CAWSVGDRGYPSGNTIYF,TGTGCCTGGAGTGTAGGGGACAGGGGATACCCCTCTGGAAACACCATATATTTT
TRBJ2-2,-,TRBV7-3,-,CASSLNRLANTGELFF,TGTGCCAGCAGCTTAAACAGGCTCGCGAACACCGGGGAGCTGTTTTTT
TRBJ1-1,-,TRBV18,-,CASSPRVGTMNTEAFF,TGTGCCAGCTCACCACGAGTCGGAACGATGAACACTGAAGCTTTCTTT
TRBJ2-2,-,TRBV4-1,TRBD2,CASSQDGLAGVPGELFF,TGCGCCAGCAGCCAAGATGGGCTAGCGGGAGTACCCGGGGAGCTGTTTTTT
TRBJ1-5,-,TRBV28,-,CASSKTGTFLNQPQHF,TGTGCCAGCAGCAAAACCGGGACATTTCTTAATCAGCCCCAGCATTTT
TRBJ1-5,few,TRBV7-9,-,CASSLAFPGQPQHF,TGTGCCAGCAGCTTAGCCTTCCCGGGCCAGCCCCAGCATTTT
TRBJ1-2,-,TRBV5-1,-,CASSSGVGGYTF,TGCGCCAGCAGCTCGGGAGTAGGGGGCTACACCTTC
TRBJ2-3,-,TRBV5-1,-,CASSLVASTDTQYF,TGCGCCAGCAGCTTGGTTGCTAGCACAGATACGCAGTATTTT
TRBJ2-7,-,TRBV28,TRBD2,CASSSTREAIWQYF,TGTGCCAGCAGTTCTACCCGGGAGGCTATATGGCAGTACTTC
TRBJ1-1,-,TRBV28,TRBD1,CASSSGQGDTEAFF,TGTGCCAGCAGTTCCGGACAGGGGGACACTGAAGCTTTCTTT
TRBJ1-2,-,TRBV5-4,TRBD1,CASSADRVENGYTF,TGTGCCAGCAGCGCGGACAGGGTGGAAAATGGCTACACCTTC
TRBJ1-4,-,TRBV2,-,CASSVTATNEKLFF,TGTGCCAGCAGCGTGACAGCAACTAATGAAAAACTGTTTTTT
TRBJ2-5,-,TRBV5-1,-,CASSFRRGEETQYF,TGCGCCAGCAGCTTTCGCAGAGGGGAAGAGACCCAGTACTTC
TRBJ1-2,-,TRBV27,-,CASSLFGIGDRLKVYGYTF,TGTGCCAGCAGTTTATTCGGAATTGGAGATCGCCTCAAAGTATATGGCTACACCTTC
TRBJ2-7,-,TRBV6-1,TRBD1,CASSEVDRGPYEQYF,TGTGCCAGCAGTGAAGTAGACAGGGGGCCGTACGAGCAGTACTTC
TRBJ2-1,-,TRBV11-2,TRBD2,CASSLVGARAGEVNEQFF,TGTGCCAGCAGCTTAGTAGGGGCAAGAGCGGGAGAGGTAAATGAGCAGTTCTTC
TRBJ2-7,-,TRBV6-5,-,CASSPGQFYEQYF,TGTGCCAGCAGTCCAGGACAGTTCTACGAGCAGTACTTC